This T cell receptor (beta chain) comes out of a study of response to subunit inactivated influenza vaccine. Losses at the gene ends were 6 bases for V and 5 bases for J; bases not matched to a gene: 14. Germline V gives CDR1 SNHLY, CDR2 FYNNEI. The length of the CDR3 is 17 residues. In this sample, this clonotype turned up a few times. Its antigen is not known. Study observations and caveats: The authors put forward the suggestion that each seasonal influenza vaccination may bring in only a limited number of new T cells.

MiXCR, applied by TCRdb to the RT-PCR reads, yields one record per CDR3 protein. Here the sample spans 530,000 or so distinct CDR3 sequences, 12% being singletons. The V and J genes are TRBV2 and TRBJ2-7, with TRBD1 matching over 12 bases. The sequences come from PBMCs from blood, collected on the day of vaccination. This TCR derives from a man aged 45-60 years who received an inactivated influenza vaccine. The CDR3 reads CASSTPGQGADYHEQYF. The DNA for the CDR3 is TGTGCCAGCAGCACACCGGGACAGGGGGCAGATTACCACGAGCAGTACTTC.